This T cell receptor beta chain came from a study of OX40 agonist ivuxolimab in advanced cancers. Overall study context: Dosing consisted of intravenous ivuxolimab at 0.01 to 10 mg/kg every 2 weeks. Two patients with cutaneous melanoma and one with hepatocellular carcinoma, three in total, showed partial responses.

The study, taken as a whole, reports: Which antigen the expanded peripheral T cells recognized is unknown. Compared with CD4+, CD8+ T cells on average had more expanded clones.

Profiling relied on immunoSEQ multiplex PCR, and the TCRdb table lists in-frame clones only, not all of them. The sample yields approximately 50,000 clones, around 90% seen once. V shed 1 base and J shed 3 bases, with 10 bases lying between them. Germline CDR1 LGHNA, CDR2 YNFKEQ. CDR3 length equals 14 residues. Regarding this clone: The antigen is not known.

The clonotype originates from an adult with an advanced solid tumor such as melanoma, head and neck, liver or kidney cancer. This material consisted of CD4+ or CD8+ T cells sorted from blood, taken in a trial of the OX40 agonist ivuxolimab. The gene calls are TRBV4-2 and TRBJ2-7, with D perhaps matching TRBD1 (5 bases). CDR3 region: CASSQGRQGYEQYF. CDR3 bases: TGTGCCAGCAGCCAAGGGCGGCAGGGCTACGAGCAGTACTTC.